The TCR beta chain under discussion was sequenced for a study of cytomegalovirus exposure and HLA in healthy donors. Study summary: A prior study identified 117 million unique TCR beta sequences from some 200 million T cells.

The PCR employed 60 Vbeta primers together with 13 Jbeta primers. Method: immunoSEQ multiplex PCR; TCRdb's copy keeps in-frame clones and lacks some. Here the sample spans 93,000 or so clones, around 61% being singletons. Study outcomes and limitations: Donors belonging to an Asian-associated ancestry cluster reportedly showed fewer N-insertions in productive TCRs than the approximately 700-donor mean, according to what a later analysis found. A later analysis by the authors found several of the most significant clusters apparently linked to common viral pathogens.

The CDR3 totals 20 residues. V lost 3 bases, J lost 5 bases, and 24 bases stayed unmatched. Turning to this clone: Its antigen remains unidentified.

The V gene is TRBV23-1, the J gene TRBJ2-7; 8 bases map to TRBD2. TRBV23-1 is an ORF for which the function is uncertain. The specimen sequenced was PBMCs. The receptor was derived from a woman between 45 and 60 years old in good health and CMV-seronegative. The DNA of the CDR3 is TGCGCCAGCAGTCACGGGTACTTTTTAGCGGGAAAGATATCTTGGAACGAGCAGTACTTC. It translates to CASSHGYFLAGKISWNEQYF.